The entry below describes one TCR beta chain. TCRdb re-analysed the PCR reads in MiXCR, keeping a single row per CDR3 protein. The sample has 15,000 to 20,000 distinct CDR3 sequences, 40% to 45% seen once. The CDR3 is 14 residues long. V was clipped by 0 bases and J by 3 bases, with 9 bases between them. Germline V lookup: CDR1 SGDLS, CDR2 YYNGEE. This entry belongs to a study of tumor-infiltrating lymphocytes in oesophageal squamous cell carcinoma. V is TRBV9 and J is TRBJ1-1; D is undetermined. This TCR was recovered from a female donor with esophageal squamous cell carcinoma. The sample comprised normal esophageal tissue next to the tumor. The CDR3 coding sequence is TGTGCCAGCAGCGTAGCTGGCGCCCACACTGAAGCTTTCTTT. Protein product: CASSVAGAHTEAFF.